The present T cell receptor beta chain was sequenced within a study of T cells expressing NK-cell markers. Study information: The study drew TCR beta repertoires from sorted CD3+CD56+NKG2C+, CD3+CD56+NKG2C- and CD3+CD56-NKG2C+ T cells.

Remarks on this clonotype: As yet, its antigen is unknown.

Template switching by 5'RACE with UMIs generated the TCR beta cDNA. TCRdb reprocessed the 5' RACE reads, keeping one entry per CDR3 protein, no DNA. The sample's table shows fewer than 25,000 distinct CDR3 sequences. The CDR3 contains 16 residues. Findings of the study overall: It is unclear if expanded NKG2C-expressing clones target HCMV antigens.

The receptor was isolated from a man aged 18 to 69 in good health. Specimen: blood T cells: a sorted CD56 or NKG2C T cell subset, CD4+ or CD8+ T cells, or bulk PBMC T cells (not recorded which). The V call is TRBV12-3 or TRBV12-4, the J call TRBJ2-6; TCRdb proposes TRBD1, but this gene call is untestable without DNA. The chain's CDR3 is CASSSPTESGANVLTF.